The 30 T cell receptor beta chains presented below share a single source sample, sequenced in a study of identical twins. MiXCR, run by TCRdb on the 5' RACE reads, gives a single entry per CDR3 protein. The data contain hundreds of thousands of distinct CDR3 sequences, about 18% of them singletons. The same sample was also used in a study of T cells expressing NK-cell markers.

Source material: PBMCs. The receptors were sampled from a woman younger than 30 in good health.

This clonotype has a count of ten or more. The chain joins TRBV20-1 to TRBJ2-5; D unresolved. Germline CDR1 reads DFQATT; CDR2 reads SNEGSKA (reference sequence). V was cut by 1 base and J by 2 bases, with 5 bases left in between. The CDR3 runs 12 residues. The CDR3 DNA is TGCAGTGCTAGAGGCCGGCAAGAGACCCAGTACTTC. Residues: CSARGRQETQYF.

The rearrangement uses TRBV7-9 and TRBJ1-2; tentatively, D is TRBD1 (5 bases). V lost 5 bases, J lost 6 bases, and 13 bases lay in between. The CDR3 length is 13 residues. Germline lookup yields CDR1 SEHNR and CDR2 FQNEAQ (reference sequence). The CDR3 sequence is CASSLLDTNGYTF. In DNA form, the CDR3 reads TGTGCCAGCAGCCTTTTGGACACAAATGGCTACACCTTC.

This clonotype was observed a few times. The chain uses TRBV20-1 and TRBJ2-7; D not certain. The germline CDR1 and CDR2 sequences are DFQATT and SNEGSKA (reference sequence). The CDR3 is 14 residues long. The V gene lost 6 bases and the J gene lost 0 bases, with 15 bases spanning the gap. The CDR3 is CSATSILSSYEQYF. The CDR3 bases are TGCAGTGCCACGTCGATCCTGAGCTCCTACGAGCAGTACTTC.

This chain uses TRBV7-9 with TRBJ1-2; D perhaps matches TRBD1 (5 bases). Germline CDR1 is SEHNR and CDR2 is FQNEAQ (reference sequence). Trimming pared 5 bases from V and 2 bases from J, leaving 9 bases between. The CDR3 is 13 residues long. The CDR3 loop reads CASSRDPNYGYTF. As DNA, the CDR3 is TGTGCCAGCAGCAGGGACCCCAACTATGGCTACACCTTC.

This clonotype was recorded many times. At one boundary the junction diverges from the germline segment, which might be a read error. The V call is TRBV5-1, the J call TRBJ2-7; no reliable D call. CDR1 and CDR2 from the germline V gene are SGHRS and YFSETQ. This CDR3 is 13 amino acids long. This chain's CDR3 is CASSPRSSYEQYF. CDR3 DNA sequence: TGTGCCAGCAGCCCCCGAAGCTCCTACGAGCAGTACTTC.

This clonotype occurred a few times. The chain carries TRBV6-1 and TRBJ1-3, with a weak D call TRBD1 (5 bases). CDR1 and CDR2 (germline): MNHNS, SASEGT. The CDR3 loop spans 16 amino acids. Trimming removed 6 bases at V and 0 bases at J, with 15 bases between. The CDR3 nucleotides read TGTGCCAGCAGGGGTGGGGGAGCACACTCTGGAAACACCATATATTTT. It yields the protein CASRGGGAHSGNTIYF.

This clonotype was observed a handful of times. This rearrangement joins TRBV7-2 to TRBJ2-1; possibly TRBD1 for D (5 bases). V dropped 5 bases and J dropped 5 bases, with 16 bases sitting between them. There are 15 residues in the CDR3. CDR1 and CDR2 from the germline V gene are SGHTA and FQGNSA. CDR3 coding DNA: TGTGCCAGCAGCCCAGGGTTAGCCCAAGACAATGAGCAGTTCTTC. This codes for CASSPGLAQDNEQFF.

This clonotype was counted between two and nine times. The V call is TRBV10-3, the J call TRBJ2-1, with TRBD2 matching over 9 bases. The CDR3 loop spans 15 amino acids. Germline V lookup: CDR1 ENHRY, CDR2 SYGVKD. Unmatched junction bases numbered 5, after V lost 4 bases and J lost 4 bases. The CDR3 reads CAISAASGEYNEQFF. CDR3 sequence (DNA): TGTGCCATCAGTGCCGCTAGCGGGGAGTACAATGAGCAGTTCTTC.

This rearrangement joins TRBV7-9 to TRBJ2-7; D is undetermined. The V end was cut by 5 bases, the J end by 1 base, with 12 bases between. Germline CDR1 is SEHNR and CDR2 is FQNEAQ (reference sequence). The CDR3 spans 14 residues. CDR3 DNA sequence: TGTGCCAGCAGCCCCGCCGACCGGTCCTACGAGCAGTACTTC. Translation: CASSPADRSYEQYF.

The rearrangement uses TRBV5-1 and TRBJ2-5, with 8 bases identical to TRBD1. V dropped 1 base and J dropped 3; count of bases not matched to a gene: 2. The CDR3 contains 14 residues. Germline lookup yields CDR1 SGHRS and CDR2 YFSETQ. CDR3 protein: CASSLQGAKETQYF. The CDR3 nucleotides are TGCGCCAGCAGCTTGCAGGGGGCTAAAGAGACCCAGTACTTC. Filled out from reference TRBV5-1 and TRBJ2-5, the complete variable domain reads KAGVTQTPRYLIKTRGQQVTLSCSPISGHRSVSWYQQTPGQGLQFLFEYFSETQRNKGNFPGRFSGRQFSNSRSEMNVSTLELGDSALYLCASSLQGAKETQYFGPGTRLLVL.

The chain's CDR3 is CASSSGQGGWETQYF. CDR3 DNA: TGCGCCAGCAGCTCAGGACAGGGTGGATGGGAGACCCAGTACTTC. The V gene is TRBV5-1, the J gene TRBJ2-5, with TRBD1 matching over 8 bases. CDR1 is SGHRS and CDR2 is YFSETQ in the germline V gene. This CDR3 is 15 amino acids long. V was clipped by 3 bases and J by 5 bases; unmatched bases: 9.

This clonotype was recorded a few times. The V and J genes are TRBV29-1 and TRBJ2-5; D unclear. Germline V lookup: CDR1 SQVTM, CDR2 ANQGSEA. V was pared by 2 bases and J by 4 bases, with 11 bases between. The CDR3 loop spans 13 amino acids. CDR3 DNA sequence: TGCAGCGTTGAAATGAACAGTGGAGAGACCCAGTACTTC. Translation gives CSVEMNSGETQYF.

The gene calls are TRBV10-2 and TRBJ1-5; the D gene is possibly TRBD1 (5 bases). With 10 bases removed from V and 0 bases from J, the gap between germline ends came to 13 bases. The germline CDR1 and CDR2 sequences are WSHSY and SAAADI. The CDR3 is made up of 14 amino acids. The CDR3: CATKETVSNQPQHF. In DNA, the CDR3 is TGCGCCACCAAAGAGACAGTTAGCAATCAGCCCCAGCATTTT.

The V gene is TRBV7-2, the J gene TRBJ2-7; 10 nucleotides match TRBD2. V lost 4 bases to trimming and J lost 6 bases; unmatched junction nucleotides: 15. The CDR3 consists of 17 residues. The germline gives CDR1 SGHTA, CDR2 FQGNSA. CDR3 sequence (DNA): TGTGCCAGCAGCTCCGGTTTGGGAGCGGGAGGGCCGGGCGAGCAGTACTTC. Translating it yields CASSSGLGAGGPGEQYF. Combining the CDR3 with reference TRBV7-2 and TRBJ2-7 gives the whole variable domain GAGVSQSPSNKVTEKGKDVELRCDPISGHTALYWYRQSLGQGLEFLIYFQGNSAPDKSGLPSDRFSAERTGGSVSTLTIQRTQQEDSAVYLCASSSGLGAGGPGEQYFGPGTRLTVT.

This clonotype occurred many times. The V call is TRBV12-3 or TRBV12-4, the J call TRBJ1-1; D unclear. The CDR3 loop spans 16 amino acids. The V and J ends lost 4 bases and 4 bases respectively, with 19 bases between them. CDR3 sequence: CASSSHLTSKPTEAFF. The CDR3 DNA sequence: TGTGCCAGCAGTTCACACCTCACATCGAAGCCCACTGAAGCTTTCTTT.

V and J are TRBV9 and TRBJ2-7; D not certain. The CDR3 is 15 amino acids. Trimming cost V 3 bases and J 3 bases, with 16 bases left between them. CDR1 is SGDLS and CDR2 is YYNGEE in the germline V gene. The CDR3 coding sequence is TGTGCCAGCAGCGCCGGCCCCTCCCCTGACTACGAGCAGTACTTC. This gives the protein CASSAGPSPDYEQYF.

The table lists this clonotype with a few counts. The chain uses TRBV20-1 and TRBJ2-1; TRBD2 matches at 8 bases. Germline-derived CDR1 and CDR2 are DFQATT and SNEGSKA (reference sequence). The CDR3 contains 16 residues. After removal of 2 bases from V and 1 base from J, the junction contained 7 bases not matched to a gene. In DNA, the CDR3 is TGCAGTGCTAGAATTCAAGCGGGAGAGTCCTACAATGAGCAGTTCTTC. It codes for CSARIQAGESYNEQFF.

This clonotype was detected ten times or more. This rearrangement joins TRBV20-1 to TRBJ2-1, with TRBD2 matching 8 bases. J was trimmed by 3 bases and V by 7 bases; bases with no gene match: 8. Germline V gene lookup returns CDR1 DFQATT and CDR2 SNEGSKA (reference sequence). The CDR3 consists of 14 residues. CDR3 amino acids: CSGKKAGDYNEQFF. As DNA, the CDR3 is TGCAGTGGGAAAAAAGCGGGAGACTACAATGAGCAGTTCTTC.

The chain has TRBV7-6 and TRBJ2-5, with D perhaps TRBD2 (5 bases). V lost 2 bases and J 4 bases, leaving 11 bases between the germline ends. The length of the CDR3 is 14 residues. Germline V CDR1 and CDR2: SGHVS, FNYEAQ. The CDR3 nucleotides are TGTGCCAGCAGCTTAATAAGGGAGCGAGAGACCCAGTACTTC. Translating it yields CASSLIRERETQYF.

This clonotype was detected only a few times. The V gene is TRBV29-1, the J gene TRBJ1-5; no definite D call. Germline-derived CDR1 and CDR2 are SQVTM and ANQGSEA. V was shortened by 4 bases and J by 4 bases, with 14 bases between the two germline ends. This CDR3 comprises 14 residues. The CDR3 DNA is TGCAGCGTTGCTAAGGACGCGATGAATCAGCCCCAGCATTTT. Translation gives CSVAKDAMNQPQHF. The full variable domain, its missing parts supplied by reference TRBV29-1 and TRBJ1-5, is SAVISQKPSRDICQRGTSLTIQCQVDSQVTMMFWYRQQPGQSLTLIATANQGSEATYESGFVIDKFPISRPNLTFSTLTVSNMSPEDSSIYLCSVAKDAMNQPQHFGDGTRLSIL.

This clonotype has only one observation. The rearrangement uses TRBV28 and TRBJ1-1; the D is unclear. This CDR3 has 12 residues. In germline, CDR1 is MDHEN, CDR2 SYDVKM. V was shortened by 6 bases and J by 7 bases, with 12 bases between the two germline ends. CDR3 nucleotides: TGTGCCAGCAGGGTAGGGAAAAGTGAAGCTTTCTTT. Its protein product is CASRVGKSEAFF.

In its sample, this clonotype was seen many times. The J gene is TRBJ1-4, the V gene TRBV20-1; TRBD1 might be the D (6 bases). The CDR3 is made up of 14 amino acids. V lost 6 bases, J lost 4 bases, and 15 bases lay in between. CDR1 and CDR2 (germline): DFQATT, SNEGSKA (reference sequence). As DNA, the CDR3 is TGCAGTGCCTCCAGACAGGCGAGTAATGAAAAACTGTTTTTT. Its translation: CSASRQASNEKLFF.

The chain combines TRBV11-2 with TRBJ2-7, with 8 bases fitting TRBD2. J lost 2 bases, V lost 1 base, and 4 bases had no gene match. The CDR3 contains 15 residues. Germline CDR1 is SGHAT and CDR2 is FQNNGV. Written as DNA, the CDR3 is TGTGCCAGCAGCTTAGTCGGGACTAGAACCTACGAGCAGTACTTC. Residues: CASSLVGTRTYEQYF.

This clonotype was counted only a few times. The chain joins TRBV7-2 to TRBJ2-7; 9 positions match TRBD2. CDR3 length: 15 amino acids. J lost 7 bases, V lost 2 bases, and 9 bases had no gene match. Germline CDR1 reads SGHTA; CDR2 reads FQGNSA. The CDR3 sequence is CASSLSAGGAREQYF. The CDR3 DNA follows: TGTGCCAGCAGCTTATCTGCGGGAGGGGCGAGAGAGCAGTACTTC.

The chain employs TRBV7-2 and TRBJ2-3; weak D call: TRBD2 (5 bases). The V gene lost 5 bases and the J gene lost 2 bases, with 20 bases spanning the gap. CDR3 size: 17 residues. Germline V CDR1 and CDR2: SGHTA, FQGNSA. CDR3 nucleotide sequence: TGTGCCAGCAGCACCTTGCTAGCCGCAGATTTCACAGATACGCAGTATTTT. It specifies CASSTLLAADFTDTQYF.

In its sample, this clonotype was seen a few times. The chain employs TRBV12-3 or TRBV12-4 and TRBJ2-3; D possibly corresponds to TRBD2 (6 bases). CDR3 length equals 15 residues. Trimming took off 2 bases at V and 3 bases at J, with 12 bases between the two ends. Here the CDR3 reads CASSLPAGRTDTQYF. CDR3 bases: TGTGCCAGCAGTTTACCGGCGGGGCGTACAGATACGCAGTATTTT.

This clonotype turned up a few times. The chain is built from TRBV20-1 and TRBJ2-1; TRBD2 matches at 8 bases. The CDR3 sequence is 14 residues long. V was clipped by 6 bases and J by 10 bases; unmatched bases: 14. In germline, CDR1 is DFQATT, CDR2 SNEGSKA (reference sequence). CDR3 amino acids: CSAKSGSGGPEQFF. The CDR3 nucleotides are TGCAGTGCGAAATCGGGAAGCGGGGGTCCCGAGCAGTTCTTC.

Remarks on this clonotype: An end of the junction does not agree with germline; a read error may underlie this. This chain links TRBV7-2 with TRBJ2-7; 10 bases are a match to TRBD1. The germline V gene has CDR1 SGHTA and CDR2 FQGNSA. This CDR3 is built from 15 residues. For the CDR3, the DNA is TGTGACAGCAGCTTAGATGGACAGGGGGCCTACGAGCAGTACTTC. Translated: CDSSLDGQGAYEQYF.

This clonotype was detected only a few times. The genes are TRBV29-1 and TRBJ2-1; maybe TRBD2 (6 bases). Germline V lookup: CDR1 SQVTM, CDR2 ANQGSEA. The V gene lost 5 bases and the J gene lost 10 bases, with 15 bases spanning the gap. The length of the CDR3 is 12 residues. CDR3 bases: TGCAGCGTTAACTTGGGGGGAGACGAGCAGTTCTTC. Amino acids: CSVNLGGDEQFF.

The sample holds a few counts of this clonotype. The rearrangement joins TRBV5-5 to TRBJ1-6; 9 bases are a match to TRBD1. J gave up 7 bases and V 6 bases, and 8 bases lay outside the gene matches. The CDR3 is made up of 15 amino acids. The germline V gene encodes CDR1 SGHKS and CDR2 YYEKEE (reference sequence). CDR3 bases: TGTGCCAGCACCGTGGACAGGGGAGGGAATTCACCCCTCCACTTT. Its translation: CASTVDRGGNSPLHF. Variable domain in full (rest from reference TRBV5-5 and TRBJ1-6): DAGVTQSPTHLIKTRGQQVTLRCSPISGHKSVSWYQQVLGQGPQFIFQYYEKEERGRGNFPDRFSARQFPNYSSELNVNALLLGDSALYLCASTVDRGGNSPLHFGNGTRLTVT.